The rows below give T cell receptor beta chains drawn from one sample of a study of OX40 agonist ivuxolimab in advanced cancers. Data came from immunoSEQ multiplex PCR; TCRdb stores just in-frame clones and leaves some out. The table lists around 18,000 clones, 85% to 90% of them singletons. This material consisted of CD4+ or CD8+ T cells sorted from blood, taken in a trial of the OX40 agonist ivuxolimab. All receptors derive from an adult with an advanced solid tumor such as melanoma, head and neck, liver or kidney cancer. Both conserved end residues are part of each CDR3. The order of the fields is clone size, V gene, D gene, J gene, CDR3 protein, CDR3 DNA. The D gene is left open where the match is weak. Clone size is stated in some rows and not others, as once, few, many or a class when expanded.

clone_size: NA
v_call: TRBV7-9
d_call: TRBD1
j_call: TRBJ1-2
cdr3_aa: CASSSGGQGWRDYTF
cdr3_nt: TGTGCCAGCAGCTCAGGAGGACAGGGCTGGAGGGACTACACCTTC

clone_size: once
v_call: TRBV4-2
d_call: NA
j_call: TRBJ2-3
cdr3_aa: CASSHPGEDTQYF
cdr3_nt: TGTGCCAGCAGCCACCCGGGAGAAGATACGCAGTATTTT

clone_size: NA
v_call: TRBV19
d_call: TRBD1
j_call: TRBJ1-5
cdr3_aa: CASSIGTGGNNQPQHF
cdr3_nt: TGTGCCAGTAGTATCGGGACAGGGGGCAACAATCAGCCCCAGCATTTT

clone_size: once
v_call: TRBV10-2
d_call: NA
j_call: TRBJ2-7
cdr3_aa: CASRIRLESYEQYF
cdr3_nt: TGCGCCAGCAGGATAAGACTGGAAAGCTACGAGCAGTACTTC

clone_size: NA
v_call: TRBV19
d_call: NA
j_call: TRBJ1-1
cdr3_aa: CASSRTVNTEAFF
cdr3_nt: TGTGCCAGTAGTAGGACAGTGAACACTGAAGCTTTCTTT

clone_size: NA
v_call: TRBV4-1
d_call: TRBD2
j_call: TRBJ2-1
cdr3_aa: CASSQVTTSGRSHNEQFF
cdr3_nt: TGCGCCAGCAGCCAAGTAACGACTAGCGGGAGGTCCCACAATGAGCAGTTCTTC

clone_size: NA
v_call: TRBV7-9
d_call: TRBD2
j_call: TRBJ2-3
cdr3_aa: CASSLAGGPDTTDTQYF
cdr3_nt: TGTGCCAGCAGCTTGGCGGGAGGGCCGGATACCACAGATACGCAGTATTTT

clone_size: NA
v_call: TRBV19
d_call: TRBD1
j_call: TRBJ2-3
cdr3_aa: CASSTQDRVADTQYF
cdr3_nt: TGTGCCAGTAGTACCCAAGACAGGGTGGCAGATACGCAGTATTTT

clone_size: NA
v_call: TRBV7-3
d_call: NA
j_call: TRBJ2-2
cdr3_aa: CASSSHPSDSPSTGELFF
cdr3_nt: TGTGCCAGCAGCTCCCACCCTTCAGACAGCCCGAGCACCGGGGAGCTGTTTTTT

clone_size: NA
v_call: TRBV27
d_call: TRBD1
j_call: TRBJ2-7
cdr3_aa: CASSLISGQGREQYF
cdr3_nt: TGTGCCAGCAGTTTAATCTCGGGACAGGGAAGAGAGCAGTACTTC

clone_size: NA
v_call: TRBV19
d_call: NA
j_call: TRBJ2-1
cdr3_aa: CASSISGVPSNEQFF
cdr3_nt: TGTGCCAGTAGTATCTCGGGGGTCCCCTCCAATGAGCAGTTCTTC

clone_size: once
v_call: TRBV2
d_call: NA
j_call: TRBJ1-1
cdr3_aa: CASSQGSVNTEAFF
cdr3_nt: TGTGCCAGCAGCCAGGGTAGTGTGAACACTGAAGCTTTCTTT

clone_size: NA
v_call: TRBV10-3
d_call: TRBD2
j_call: TRBJ2-1
cdr3_aa: CAIRGTSGSDEQFF
cdr3_nt: TGTGCCATCAGGGGGACTAGCGGGAGCGATGAGCAGTTCTTC

clone_size: NA
v_call: TRBV19
d_call: NA
j_call: TRBJ2-2
cdr3_aa: CASSMAGMAGELFF
cdr3_nt: TGTGCCAGTAGTATGGCCGGGATGGCCGGGGAGCTGTTTTTT

clone_size: NA
v_call: TRBV7-8
d_call: TRBD2
j_call: TRBJ2-1
cdr3_aa: CASSKGLAANNEQFF
cdr3_nt: TGTGCCAGCAGCAAAGGACTAGCGGCGAACAATGAGCAGTTCTTC

clone_size: NA
v_call: TRBV9
d_call: TRBD1
j_call: TRBJ2-7
cdr3_aa: CATAVGQEPGLHSYEQYF
cdr3_nt: TGTGCCACCGCGGTGGGACAGGAGCCGGGACTGCACTCCTACGAGCAGTACTTC

clone_size: NA
v_call: TRBV28
d_call: NA
j_call: TRBJ2-6
cdr3_aa: CASGQYSGANVLTF
cdr3_nt: TGTGCCAGTGGACAGTACTCTGGGGCCAACGTCCTGACTTTC

clone_size: NA
v_call: TRBV28
d_call: NA
j_call: TRBJ2-7
cdr3_aa: CASSLVRWQPLYF
cdr3_nt: TGTGCCAGCAGTTTAGTAAGATGGCAGCCATTGTACTTC

clone_size: NA
v_call: TRBV27
d_call: NA
j_call: TRBJ1-5
cdr3_aa: CASSPYSNQPQHF
cdr3_nt: TGTGCCAGCAGTCCCTACAGCAATCAGCCCCAGCATTTT

clone_size: NA
v_call: TRBV7-2
d_call: TRBD1
j_call: TRBJ2-2
cdr3_aa: CAIRRTGSTGELFF
cdr3_nt: TGTGCCATCAGAAGGACAGGTTCGACCGGGGAGCTGTTTTTT

clone_size: NA
v_call: TRBV27
d_call: NA
j_call: TRBJ2-7
cdr3_aa: CASGWAGPREQYF
cdr3_nt: TGTGCCAGCGGCTGGGCAGGTCCACGCGAGCAGTACTTC

clone_size: NA
v_call: TRBV9
d_call: NA
j_call: TRBJ1-2
cdr3_aa: CASSPNDQIFYGYTF
cdr3_nt: TGTGCCAGCAGCCCTAACGACCAGATCTTCTATGGCTACACCTTC

clone_size: NA
v_call: TRBV30
d_call: TRBD2
j_call: TRBJ2-1
cdr3_aa: CAWSDTAGYNEQFF
cdr3_nt: TGTGCCTGGAGTGACACAGCGGGGTACAATGAGCAGTTCTTC

clone_size: once
v_call: TRBV19
d_call: NA
j_call: TRBJ2-2
cdr3_aa: CASRYRDHPKPPNTGELFF
cdr3_nt: TGTGCCAGTCGCTACCGGGACCACCCAAAACCCCCGAACACCGGGGAGCTGTTTTTT

clone_size: NA
v_call: TRBV7-9
d_call: NA
j_call: TRBJ2-5
cdr3_aa: CASSATGNGETQYF
cdr3_nt: TGTGCCAGCAGCGCCACAGGGAATGGGGAGACCCAGTACTTC

clone_size: NA
v_call: TRBV27
d_call: NA
j_call: TRBJ2-7
cdr3_aa: CASNTLTGRDEQYF
cdr3_nt: TGTGCCAGCAACACTTTGACAGGGAGGGACGAGCAGTACTTC

clone_size: medium-sized
v_call: TRBV7-8
d_call: NA
j_call: TRBJ1-2
cdr3_aa: CASSLEVGPKTLGYTF
cdr3_nt: TGTGCCAGCAGCTTAGAAGTAGGGCCCAAAACCCTAGGCTACACCTTC

clone_size: NA
v_call: TRBV7-9
d_call: NA
j_call: TRBJ2-7
cdr3_aa: CASSSPQVADYYEQYF
cdr3_nt: TGTGCCAGCAGCTCCCCTCAAGTAGCGGACTACTACGAGCAGTACTTC

clone_size: NA
v_call: TRBV27
d_call: NA
j_call: TRBJ1-1
cdr3_aa: CASSLGLNTEAFF
cdr3_nt: TGTGCCAGCAGTTTAGGGCTAAACACTGAAGCTTTCTTT

clone_size: NA
v_call: TRBV28
d_call: NA
j_call: TRBJ2-7
cdr3_aa: CASSKGKEGSYEQYF
cdr3_nt: TGTGCCAGCAGTAAGGGGAAAGAGGGCTCCTACGAGCAGTACTTC

clone_size: NA
v_call: TRBV9
d_call: NA
j_call: TRBJ1-2
cdr3_aa: CASSPSVGNNYGYTF
cdr3_nt: TGTGCCAGCAGCCCGTCGGTAGGGAATAACTATGGCTACACCTTC

clone_size: once
v_call: TRBV6-5
d_call: NA
j_call: TRBJ2-1
cdr3_aa: CASSRDKNEQFF
cdr3_nt: TGTGCCAGCAGTAGGGATAAAAATGAGCAGTTCTTC

clone_size: NA
v_call: TRBV2
d_call: NA
j_call: TRBJ2-7
cdr3_aa: CASMGEVGSYEQYF
cdr3_nt: TGTGCCAGCATGGGAGAGGTTGGGTCCTACGAGCAGTACTTC

clone_size: NA
v_call: TRBV30
d_call: NA
j_call: TRBJ2-6
cdr3_aa: CAWSVWISGANVLTF
cdr3_nt: TGTGCCTGGAGTGTATGGATCTCTGGGGCCAACGTCCTGACTTTC

clone_size: NA
v_call: TRBV5-1
d_call: TRBD2
j_call: TRBJ2-1
cdr3_aa: CASSLDLGLAGTNEQFF
cdr3_nt: TGCGCCAGCAGCTTGGACCTGGGACTAGCGGGAACCAATGAGCAGTTCTTC

clone_size: once
v_call: TRBV19
d_call: TRBD1
j_call: TRBJ1-1
cdr3_aa: CASSDLRTGGTEAFF
cdr3_nt: TGTGCCAGTAGTGACCTTCGGACAGGGGGAACTGAAGCTTTCTTT

clone_size: NA
v_call: TRBV19
d_call: TRBD1
j_call: TRBJ1-1
cdr3_aa: CASSTATGRAFF
cdr3_nt: TGTGCCAGTAGTACCGCGACAGGGCGAGCTTTCTTT

clone_size: few
v_call: TRBV5-1
d_call: TRBD1
j_call: TRBJ2-7
cdr3_aa: CASGQGSSYEQYF
cdr3_nt: TGCGCCAGCGGACAGGGAAGCTCCTACGAGCAGTACTTC

clone_size: NA
v_call: TRBV4-1
d_call: NA
j_call: TRBJ2-1
cdr3_aa: CASSHGQFYNEQFF
cdr3_nt: TGCGCCAGCAGCCACGGACAGTTTTACAATGAGCAGTTCTTC

clone_size: NA
v_call: TRBV10-3
d_call: TRBD1
j_call: TRBJ1-3
cdr3_aa: CAISESKKTGYGNTIYF
cdr3_nt: TGTGCCATCAGTGAGTCAAAGAAGACAGGGTATGGAAACACCATATATTTT

clone_size: NA
v_call: TRBV7-8
d_call: NA
j_call: TRBJ2-7
cdr3_aa: CASSPQGLFYEQYF
cdr3_nt: TGTGCCAGCAGCCCTCAGGGGCTTTTCTACGAGCAGTACTTC

clone_size: NA
v_call: TRBV19
d_call: NA
j_call: TRBJ2-1
cdr3_aa: CASSSLWSDYNEQFF
cdr3_nt: TGTGCCAGTAGTAGCCTCTGGTCCGACTACAATGAGCAGTTCTTC

clone_size: NA
v_call: TRBV7-8
d_call: NA
j_call: TRBJ2-2
cdr3_aa: CAAQSGLGELFF
cdr3_nt: TGTGCCGCTCAGTCGGGCCTCGGGGAGCTGTTTTTT

clone_size: NA
v_call: TRBV7-9
d_call: NA
j_call: TRBJ2-7
cdr3_aa: CASSLPEAPYEQYF
cdr3_nt: TGTGCCAGCAGCTTGCCGGAAGCTCCCTACGAGCAGTACTTC

clone_size: once
v_call: TRBV6-1
d_call: NA
j_call: TRBJ1-2
cdr3_aa: CASSEKYYGYTF
cdr3_nt: TGTGCCAGCAGTGAAAAATACTATGGCTACACCTTC

clone_size: NA
v_call: TRBV4-2
d_call: NA
j_call: TRBJ2-3
cdr3_aa: CASSLGTAADTQYF
cdr3_nt: TGTGCCAGCAGCCTCGGGACTGCGGCTGATACGCAGTATTTT